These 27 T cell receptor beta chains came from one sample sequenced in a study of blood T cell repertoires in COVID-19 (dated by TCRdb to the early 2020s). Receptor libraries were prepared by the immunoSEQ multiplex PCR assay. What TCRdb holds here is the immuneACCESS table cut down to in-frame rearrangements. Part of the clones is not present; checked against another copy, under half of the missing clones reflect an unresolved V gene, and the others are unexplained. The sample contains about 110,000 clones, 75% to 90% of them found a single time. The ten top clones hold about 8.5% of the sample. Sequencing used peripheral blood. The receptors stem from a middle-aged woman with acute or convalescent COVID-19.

The CDR3, as DNA: TGCGCCAGCAGCTCATTAGCGGTTTCCACAGATACGCAGTATTTT. This translates into CASSSLAVSTDTQYF. The chain uses TRBV5-1 and TRBJ2-3, with D perhaps TRBD2 (6 bases). The ends were cut back, 3 bases at V and 2 bases at J, with 13 bases in the middle. The CDR3 totals 15 residues. Germline V gene data show CDR1 as SGHRS and CDR2 as YFSETQ. Looking up the rest from reference TRBV5-1 and TRBJ2-3 gives the full variable domain: KAGVTQTPRYLIKTRGQQVTLSCSPISGHRSVSWYQQTPGQGLQFLFEYFSETQRNKGNFPGRFSGRQFSNSRSEMNVSTLELGDSALYLCASSSLAVSTDTQYFGPGTRLTVL.

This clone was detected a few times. The CDR3 region is CASSLSPDTEAFF. Here the CDR3 DNA reads TGTGCCAGCAGTTTGAGTCCGGACACTGAAGCTTTCTTT. V is TRBV27 and J is TRBJ1-1; D unresolved. This CDR3 has 13 residues. The germline CDR1 and CDR2 sequences are MNHEY and SMNVEV (reference sequence). V shed 3 bases and J shed 3 bases, with 8 bases lying between them.

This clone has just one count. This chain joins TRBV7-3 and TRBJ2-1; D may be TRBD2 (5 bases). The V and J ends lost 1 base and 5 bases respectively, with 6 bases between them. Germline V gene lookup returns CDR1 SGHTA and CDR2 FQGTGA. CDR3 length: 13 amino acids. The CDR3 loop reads CASSLNGDNEQFF. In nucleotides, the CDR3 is TGTGCCAGCAGCTTAAACGGGGACAATGAGCAGTTCTTC. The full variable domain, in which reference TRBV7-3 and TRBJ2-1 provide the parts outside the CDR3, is GAGVSQTPSNKVTEKGKYVELRCDPISGHTALYWYRQSLGQGPEFLIYFQGTGAADDSGLPNDRFFAVRPEGSVSTLKIQRTERGDSAVYLCASSLNGDNEQFFGPGTRLTVL.

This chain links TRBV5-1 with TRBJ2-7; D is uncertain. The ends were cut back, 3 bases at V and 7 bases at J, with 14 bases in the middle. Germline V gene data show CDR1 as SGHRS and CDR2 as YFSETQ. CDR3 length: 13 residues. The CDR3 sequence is CASSSSTGWEQYF. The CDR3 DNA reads TGCGCCAGCAGCTCATCGACCGGGTGGGAGCAGTACTTC.

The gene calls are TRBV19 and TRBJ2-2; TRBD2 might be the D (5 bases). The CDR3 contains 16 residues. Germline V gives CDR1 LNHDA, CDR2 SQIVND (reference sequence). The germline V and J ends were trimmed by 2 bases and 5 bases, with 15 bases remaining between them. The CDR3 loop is CASSIKRELGTGELFF. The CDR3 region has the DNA TGTGCCAGTAGTATAAAGAGGGAGTTGGGGACCGGGGAGCTGTTTTTT.

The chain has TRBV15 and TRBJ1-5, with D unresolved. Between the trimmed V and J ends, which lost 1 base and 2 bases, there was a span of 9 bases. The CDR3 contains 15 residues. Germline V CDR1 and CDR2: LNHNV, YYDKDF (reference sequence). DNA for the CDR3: TGTGCCACCAGCAGAGTGGCGGAGGGCAATCAGCCCCAGCATTTT. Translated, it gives CATSRVAEGNQPQHF.

The CDR3 protein is CASSRQDTEAFF. The CDR3, as DNA: TGTGCCAGCTCCCGACAGGACACTGAAGCTTTCTTT. V gene TRBV18 combines with J gene TRBJ1-1, with a possible D match to TRBD1 (6 bases). Germline values: CDR1 KGHSH, CDR2 LQKENI. The germline V and J ends were trimmed by 6 bases and 3 bases, with 8 bases remaining between them. CDR3 length equals 12 residues.

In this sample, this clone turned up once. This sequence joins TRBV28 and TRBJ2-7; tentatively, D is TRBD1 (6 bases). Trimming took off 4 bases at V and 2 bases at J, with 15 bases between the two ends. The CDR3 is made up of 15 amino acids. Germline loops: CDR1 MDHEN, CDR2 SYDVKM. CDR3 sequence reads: CASSSQGSHTYEQYF. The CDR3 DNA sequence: TGTGCCAGCAGTTCACAGGGATCCCACACCTACGAGCAGTACTTC.

CDR3 sequence reads: CASSSGQGPNTEAFF. The DNA of the CDR3 is TGTGCCAGCAGTTCAGGACAGGGACCGAACACTGAAGCTTTCTTT. This rearrangement joins TRBV27 to TRBJ1-1; 8 positions agree with TRBD1. The trim removed 4 bases at V and 1 base at J, leaving 5 bases unmatched. Germline lookup yields CDR1 MNHEY and CDR2 SMNVEV (reference sequence). There are 15 residues in the CDR3.

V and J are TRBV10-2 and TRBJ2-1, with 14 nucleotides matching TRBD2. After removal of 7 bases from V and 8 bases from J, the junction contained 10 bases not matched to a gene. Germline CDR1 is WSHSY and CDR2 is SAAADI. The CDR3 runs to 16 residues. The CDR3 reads CASTRGLAGVSDEQFF. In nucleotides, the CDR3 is TGCGCCAGCACCCGGGGACTAGCGGGGGTAAGCGATGAGCAGTTCTTC.

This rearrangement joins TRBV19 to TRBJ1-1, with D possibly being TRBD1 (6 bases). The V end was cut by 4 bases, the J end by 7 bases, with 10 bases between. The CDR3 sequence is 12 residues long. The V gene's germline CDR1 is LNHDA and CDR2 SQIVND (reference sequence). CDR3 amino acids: CASSTQGFEAFF. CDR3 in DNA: TGTGCCAGTAGTACTCAGGGGTTTGAAGCTTTCTTT.

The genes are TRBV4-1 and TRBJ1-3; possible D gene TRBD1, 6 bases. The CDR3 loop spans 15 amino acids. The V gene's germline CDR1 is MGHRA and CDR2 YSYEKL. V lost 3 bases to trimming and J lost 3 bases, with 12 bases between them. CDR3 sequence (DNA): TGCGCCAGCAGCCAGGGTTTGGACAGTGGAAACACCATATATTTT. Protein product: CASSQGLDSGNTIYF.

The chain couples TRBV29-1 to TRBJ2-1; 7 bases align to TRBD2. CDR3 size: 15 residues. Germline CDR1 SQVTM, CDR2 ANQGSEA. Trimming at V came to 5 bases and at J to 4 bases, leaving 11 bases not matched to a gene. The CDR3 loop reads CSVLGGLTVYNEQFF. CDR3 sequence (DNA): TGCAGCGTTTTGGGAGGGCTGACGGTTTACAATGAGCAGTTCTTC.

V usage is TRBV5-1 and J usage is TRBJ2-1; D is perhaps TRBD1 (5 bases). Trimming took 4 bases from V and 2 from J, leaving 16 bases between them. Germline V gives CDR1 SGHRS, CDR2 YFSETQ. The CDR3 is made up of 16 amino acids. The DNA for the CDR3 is TGCGCCAGCAGCCCCCCCAGGGCACCCGCCTACAATGAGCAGTTCTTC. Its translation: CASSPPRAPAYNEQFF.

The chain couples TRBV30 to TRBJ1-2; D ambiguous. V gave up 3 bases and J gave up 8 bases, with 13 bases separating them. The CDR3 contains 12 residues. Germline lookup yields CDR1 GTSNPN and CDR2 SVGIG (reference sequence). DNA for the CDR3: TGTGCCTGGAGCCGGAAGGAGGGAGGCTACACCTTC. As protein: CAWSRKEGGYTF.

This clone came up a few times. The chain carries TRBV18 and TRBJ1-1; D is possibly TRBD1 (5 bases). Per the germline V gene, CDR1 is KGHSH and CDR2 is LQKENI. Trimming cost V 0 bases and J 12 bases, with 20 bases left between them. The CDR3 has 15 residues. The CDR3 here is CASSPPAGRALLTFF. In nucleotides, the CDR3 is TGTGCCAGCTCACCACCGGCCGGCAGGGCCCTTCTCACTTTCTTT.

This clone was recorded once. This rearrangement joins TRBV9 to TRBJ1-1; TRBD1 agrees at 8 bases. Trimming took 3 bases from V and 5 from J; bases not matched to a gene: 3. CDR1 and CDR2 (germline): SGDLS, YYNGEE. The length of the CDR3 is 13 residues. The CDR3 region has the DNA TGTGCCAGCAGCGGGGACAGGTTGACTGAAGCTTTCTTT. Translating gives CASSGDRLTEAFF. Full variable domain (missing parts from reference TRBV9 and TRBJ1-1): DSGVTQTPKHLITATGQRVTLRCSPRSGDLSVYWYQQSLDQGLQFLIQYYNGEERAKGNILERFSAQQFPDLHSELNLSSLELGDSALYFCASSGDRLTEAFFGQGTRLTVV.

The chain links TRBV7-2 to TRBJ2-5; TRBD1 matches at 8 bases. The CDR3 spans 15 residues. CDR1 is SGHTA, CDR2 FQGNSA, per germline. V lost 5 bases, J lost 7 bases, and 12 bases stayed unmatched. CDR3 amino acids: CASSLLGQGASTQYF. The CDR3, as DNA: TGTGCCAGCAGCCTCCTCGGACAGGGAGCTTCGACCCAGTACTTC.

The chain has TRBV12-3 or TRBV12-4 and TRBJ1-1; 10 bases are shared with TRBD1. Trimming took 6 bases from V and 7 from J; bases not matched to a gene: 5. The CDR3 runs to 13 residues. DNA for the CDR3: TGTGCCAGCAGGGGACAGGGGCAGGGTGAAGCTTTCTTT. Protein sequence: CASRGQGQGEAFF.

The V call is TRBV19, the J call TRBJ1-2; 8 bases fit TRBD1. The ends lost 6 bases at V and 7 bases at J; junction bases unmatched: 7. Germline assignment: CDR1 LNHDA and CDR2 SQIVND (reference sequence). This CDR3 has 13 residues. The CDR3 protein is CASSSDRDGGYTF. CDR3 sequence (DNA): TGTGCCAGTAGCTCGGACAGGGATGGTGGCTACACCTTC. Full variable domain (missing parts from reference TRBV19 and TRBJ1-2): DGGITQSPKYLFRKEGQNVTLSCEQNLNHDAMYWYRQDPGQGLRLIYYSQIVNDFQKGDIAEGYSVSREKKESFPLTVTSAQKNPTAFYLCASSSDRDGGYTFGSGTRLTVV.

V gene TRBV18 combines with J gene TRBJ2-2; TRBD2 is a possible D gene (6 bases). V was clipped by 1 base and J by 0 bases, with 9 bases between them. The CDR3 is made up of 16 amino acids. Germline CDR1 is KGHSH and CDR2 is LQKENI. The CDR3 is CASSPLGLPNTGELFF. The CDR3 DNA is TGTGCCAGCTCACCACTGGGACTTCCGAACACCGGGGAGCTGTTTTTT.

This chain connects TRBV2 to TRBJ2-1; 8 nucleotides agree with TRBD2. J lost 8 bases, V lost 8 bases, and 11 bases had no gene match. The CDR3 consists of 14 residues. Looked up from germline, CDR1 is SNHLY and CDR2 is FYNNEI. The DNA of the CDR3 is TGTGCCAGCCTCTTTAGCGGGGCTGGGGATGAGCAGTTCTTC. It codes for CASLFSGAGDEQFF. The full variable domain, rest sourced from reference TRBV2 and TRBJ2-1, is EPEVTQTPSHQVTQMGQEVILRCVPISNHLYFYWYRQILGQKVEFLVSFYNNEISEKSEIFDDQFSVERPDGSNFTLKIRSTKLEDSAMYFCASLFSGAGDEQFFGPGTRLTVL.

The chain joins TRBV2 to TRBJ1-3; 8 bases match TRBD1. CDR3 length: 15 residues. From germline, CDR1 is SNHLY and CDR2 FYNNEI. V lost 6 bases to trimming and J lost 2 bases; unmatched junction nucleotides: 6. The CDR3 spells CASRRDRTAGNTIYF. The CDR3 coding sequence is TGTGCCAGCAGAAGGGACAGGACAGCTGGAAACACCATATATTTT. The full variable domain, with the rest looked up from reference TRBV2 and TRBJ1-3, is EPEVTQTPSHQVTQMGQEVILRCVPISNHLYFYWYRQILGQKVEFLVSFYNNEISEKSEIFDDQFSVERPDGSNFTLKIRSTKLEDSAMYFCASRRDRTAGNTIYFGEGSWLTVV.

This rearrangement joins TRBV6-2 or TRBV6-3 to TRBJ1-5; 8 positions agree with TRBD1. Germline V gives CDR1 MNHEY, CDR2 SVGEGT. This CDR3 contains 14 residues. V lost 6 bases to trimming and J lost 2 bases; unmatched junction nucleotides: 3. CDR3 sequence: CASSKTGGNQPQHF. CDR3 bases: TGTGCCAGCAGCAAGACAGGGGGCAATCAGCCCCAGCATTTT.

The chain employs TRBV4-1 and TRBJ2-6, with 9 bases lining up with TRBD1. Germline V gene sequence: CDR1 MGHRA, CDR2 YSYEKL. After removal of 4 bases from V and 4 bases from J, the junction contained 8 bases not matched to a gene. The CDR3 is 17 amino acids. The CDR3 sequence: CASSPRTGAEGANVLTF. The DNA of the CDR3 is TGCGCCAGCAGCCCCCGGACAGGGGCGGAGGGGGCCAACGTCCTGACTTTC.

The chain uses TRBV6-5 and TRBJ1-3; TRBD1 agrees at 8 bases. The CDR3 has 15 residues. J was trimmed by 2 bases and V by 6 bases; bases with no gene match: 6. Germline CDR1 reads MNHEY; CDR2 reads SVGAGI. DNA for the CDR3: TGTGCCAGCAGCTCCGGGACAGGAACTGGAAACACCATATATTTT. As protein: CASSSGTGTGNTIYF.

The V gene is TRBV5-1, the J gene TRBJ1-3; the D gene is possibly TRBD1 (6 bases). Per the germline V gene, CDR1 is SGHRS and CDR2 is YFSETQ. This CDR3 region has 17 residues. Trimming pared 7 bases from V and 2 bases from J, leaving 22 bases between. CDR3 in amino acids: CASRKGGTGMTGNTIYF. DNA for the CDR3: TGCGCCAGCCGAAAAGGGGGTACAGGGATGACTGGAAACACCATATATTTT.